This TCR beta chain is from a study of T cells in Graves' hyperthyroidism and ophthalmopathy. Germline V gene lookup returns CDR1 SEHNR and CDR2 FQNEAQ (reference sequence). Trimming stripped 5 bases from V and 2 bases from J, with 10 bases between. This CDR3 is 14 amino acids long. This clonotype has at least ten counts. Its specificity is unknown. Subjects aged 18 to 65 presented with newly diagnosed hyperthyroidism of less than 2 months' duration. Diagnoses used clinical symptoms, serum thyroxine and TRAb, thyroid ultrasound and orbital computed tomography. The PBMCs studied were ones that came from 9 to 10 ml fresh peripheral blood. General study findings and limits: Stable hyperthyroidism was told apart from ophthalmopathy by a model built on 13 V-J features.

RNA transcripts yielded amplified TCR beta CDR3 regions. When the TCR CDR3 underwent first-round RT-PCR, the HTBI primer set was used. TCRdb re-derived calls from the multiplex PCR reads in MiXCR, one entry per CDR3 protein. This table holds 650,000 to 700,000 distinct CDR3 sequences, roughly 17% found once. Sequencing was performed on blood. The TCR comes from a man aged 45-60 years with Graves' hyperthyroidism. This chain joins TRBV7-9 and TRBJ2-1; D is unresolved. The CDR3 bases are TGTGCCAGCAGCAGCAGGAAGACCTACAATGAGCAGTTCTTC. It is translated as CASSSRKTYNEQFF. Full variable domain (outside the CDR3, taken from reference TRBV7-9 and TRBJ2-1): DTGVSQNPRHKITKRGQNVTFRCDPISEHNRLYWYRQTLGQGPEFLTYFQNEAQLEKSRLLSDRFSAERPKGSFSTLEIQRTEQGDSAMYLCASSSRKTYNEQFFGPGTRLTVL.